What follows are 18 T cell receptor beta chains derived from one specimen sequenced in a study of shared clonotypes between healthy human individuals. The table came from immunoSEQ multiplex PCR; TCRdb's copy has only in-frame clones and leaves some out. The sample lists over a million clones, around 75% occurring once. Sequenced: memory CD4+ T cells sorted from blood. Noted subset: CD45RA-negative fraction. These receptors came from a man between 18 and 29 years old in good health.

Written as DNA, the CDR3 is TGTGCCAGCAGCTTCCAGGACAGGGCAGAGACCCAGTACTTC. It translates to CASSFQDRAETQYF. The chain uses TRBV7-6 and TRBJ2-5; 8 nucleotides match TRBD1. V lost 3 bases and J lost 4; bases outside the gene matches: 4. The CDR3 spans 14 residues. Germline assignment: CDR1 SGHVS and CDR2 FNYEAQ.

V gene TRBV7-2 combines with J gene TRBJ2-4, with D uncertain. This CDR3 spans 16 amino acids. Between the trimmed V and J ends, which lost 1 base and 1 base, there was a span of 11 bases. Germline CDR1 is SGHTA and CDR2 is FQGNSA. CDR3 nucleotide sequence: TGTGCCAGCAGCTTAGTAAAGGGAACGGCCAAAAACATTCAGTACTTC. Its protein is CASSLVKGTAKNIQYF.

V is TRBV7-9 and J is TRBJ2-1; D possibly corresponds to TRBD2 (6 bases). Germline V gene lookup returns CDR1 SEHNR and CDR2 FQNEAQ (reference sequence). Trimming took off 2 bases at V and 5 bases at J, with 22 bases between the two ends. The CDR3 runs to 18 residues. CDR3 bases: TGTGCCAGCAGCTTAATAGGAGTCGGCGGGAAAATGAACAATGAGCAGTTCTTC. It codes for CASSLIGVGGKMNNEQFF. The full variable domain, in which reference TRBV7-9 and TRBJ2-1 provide the parts outside the CDR3, is DTGVSQNPRHKITKRGQNVTFRCDPISEHNRLYWYRQTLGQGPEFLTYFQNEAQLEKSRLLSDRFSAERPKGSFSTLEIQRTEQGDSAMYLCASSLIGVGGKMNNEQFFGPGTRLTVL.

CDR3 in amino acids: CASSSLGAGVQYF. The DNA for the CDR3 is TGTGCCAGCAGCTCCTTAGGGGCGGGGGTCCAGTACTTC. The chain links TRBV9 to TRBJ2-5, with TRBD2 identical over 7 bases. CDR1 is SGDLS and CDR2 is YYNGEE in the germline V gene. The CDR3 covers 13 residues. The V gene end was trimmed by 4 bases and the J gene end by 10 bases; junction bases not matched to a gene: 10.

The V gene is TRBV30, the J gene TRBJ2-7; a possible D gene is TRBD1 (6 bases). Germline V lookup: CDR1 GTSNPN, CDR2 SVGIG (reference sequence). V was clipped by 5 bases and J by 5 bases, with 13 bases between them. The CDR3 totals 12 residues. The CDR3 here is CAWDRGKNEQYF. The DNA for the CDR3 is TGTGCCTGGGATAGGGGGAAAAACGAGCAGTACTTC.

V usage is TRBV28 and J usage is TRBJ1-4; D is uncertain. Germline V gene lookup returns CDR1 MDHEN and CDR2 SYDVKM. The CDR3 totals 14 residues. The V end lost 2 bases, the J end lost 4 bases, and 8 bases lay between the germline ends. The CDR3: CASSLAGLNEKLFF. The CDR3 DNA reads as TGTGCCAGCAGTTTAGCGGGTCTTAATGAAAAACTGTTTTTT.

Details on this clone: The same CDR3 arises from other DNA sequences in this sample as well. The chain couples TRBV6-5 to TRBJ2-6; D is possibly TRBD1 (6 bases). CDR1 and CDR2 (germline): MNHEY, SVGAGI. V lost 6 bases to trimming and J lost 0 bases, with 6 bases between them. The CDR3 has 14 amino acids. The CDR3 DNA reads TGTGCCAGCAGGGGGGCCTCTGGGGCCAACGTCCTGACTTTC. Protein sequence: CASRGASGANVLTF.

As to this clone: This sample includes further DNA sequences coding for the same CDR3. Written as DNA, the CDR3 is TGTGCCAGCAGTGACGGGGGCCGGGAGACCCAGTACTTC. Translated, it gives CASSDGGRETQYF. The chain has TRBV6-1 and TRBJ2-5; possibly TRBD1 or TRBD2 for D (6 bases each). The CDR3 spans 13 residues. Germline assignment: CDR1 MNHNS and CDR2 SASEGT. Between the trimmed V and J ends, which lost 3 bases and 5 bases, there was a span of 10 bases.

This clone came up many times. The rearrangement uses TRBV7-9 and TRBJ1-6; perhaps TRBD1 as D (6 bases). Trimming removed 3 bases from V and 8 bases from J, with 14 bases in between. Germline CDR1 reads SEHNR; CDR2 reads FQNEAQ (reference sequence). The CDR3 has 15 residues. The CDR3 DNA follows: TGTGCCAGCAGCTTTACAGGGCCGGGAGATTCACCCCTCCACTTT. Translating it yields CASSFTGPGDSPLHF.

The gene calls are TRBV11-2 and TRBJ2-3; weak D call: TRBD1 (6 bases). Trimming took 5 bases from V and 5 from J, leaving 11 bases between them. The CDR3 has 13 amino acids. Germline V CDR1 and CDR2: SGHAT, FQNNGV. CDR3: CASSGYRVDTQYF. In DNA form, the CDR3 reads TGTGCCAGCAGCGGATACAGGGTAGATACGCAGTATTTT. The full variable domain, its missing parts supplied by reference TRBV11-2 and TRBJ2-3, is EAGVAQSPRYKIIEKRQSVAFWCNPISGHATLYWYQQILGQGPKLLIQFQNNGVVDDSQLPKDRFSAERLKGVDSTLKIQPAKLEDSAVYLCASSGYRVDTQYFGPGTRLTVL.

The chain couples TRBV6-1 to TRBJ2-5, with a weak D call TRBD1 (5 bases). With 4 bases removed from V and 5 bases from J, the gap between germline ends came to 17 bases. CDR3 length: 15 amino acids. CDR1 and CDR2 from the germline V gene are MNHNS and SASEGT. The CDR3 DNA sequence: TGTGCCAGCAGTGGCCAGGGCCGCGGTCAGGAGACCCAGTACTTC. Its protein is CASSGQGRGQETQYF.

About this clone itself: This sample also contains other DNA sequences that code for the same CDR3. The chain employs TRBV27 and TRBJ2-2, with 12 positions matching TRBD2. CDR1 and CDR2 from the germline V gene are MNHEY and SMNVEV (reference sequence). V was clipped by 0 bases and J by 7 bases; unmatched bases: 6. The CDR3 length is 17 residues. In DNA, the CDR3 is TGTGCCAGCAGTTTATCAGGGCTAGCGGGGGGGCTCGGGGAGCTGTTTTTT. Protein sequence: CASSLSGLAGGLGELFF.

This clone was observed a single time. V and J are TRBV5-6 and TRBJ2-7; 8 bases are shared with TRBD2. From germline, CDR1 is SGHDT and CDR2 YYEEEE. The J segment lost 3 bases and the V segment lost 6 bases, leaving 11 bases of the junction unmatched. The CDR3 extends over 15 amino acids. The CDR3 region is CASTNSGGKVYEQYF. The CDR3 nucleotides read TGTGCCAGCACTAACTCGGGGGGGAAGGTCTACGAGCAGTACTTC. Combining the CDR3 with reference TRBV5-6 and TRBJ2-7 gives the whole variable domain DAGVTQSPTHLIKTRGQQVTLRCSPKSGHDTVSWYQQALGQGPQFIFQYYEEEERQRGNFPDRFSGHQFPNYSSELNVNALLLGDSALYLCASTNSGGKVYEQYFGPGTRLTVT.

The J gene is TRBJ1-3, the V gene TRBV7-2, with no clear D. The CDR3 loop spans 15 amino acids. Trimming removed 7 bases from V and 0 bases from J, with 13 bases in between. Germline loops: CDR1 SGHTA, CDR2 FQGNSA. CDR3 sequence reads: CASNLDGSSGNTIYF. Here the CDR3 DNA reads TGTGCCAGCAACCTGGACGGTAGCTCTGGAAACACCATATATTTT.

Notes on this clone: Other DNA sequences of this sample code for an identical CDR3. V usage is TRBV7-3 and J usage is TRBJ1-1; D ambiguous. Germline loops: CDR1 SGHTA, CDR2 FQGTGA. Trimming left V 3 bases short and J 1 base short, with 6 bases between. There are 13 residues in the CDR3. CDR3 in DNA: TGTGCCAGCAGCTTGTTAAGGAACACTGAAGCTTTCTTT. Residues: CASSLLRNTEAFF.

The rearrangement links TRBV6-1 to TRBJ1-3; 8 nucleotides match TRBD1. CDR3 length: 14 amino acids. The junction had 3 bases not matched to a gene; V was cut back by 4 bases and J by 4 bases. Germline V gene sequence: CDR1 MNHNS, CDR2 SASEGT. The CDR3 bases are TGTGCCAGCAGTGCGACAGGGGTCGGAAACACCATATATTTT. It yields the protein CASSATGVGNTIYF.

This clone has just one count. The V call is TRBV9, the J call TRBJ1-1; a weak D match, TRBD1 (5 bases). The germline V and J ends were trimmed by 3 bases and 4 bases, with 13 bases remaining between them. The CDR3 is made up of 14 amino acids. The germline V gene encodes CDR1 SGDLS and CDR2 YYNGEE. CDR3 loop: CASSETVLSTEAFF. In DNA form, the CDR3 reads TGTGCCAGCAGCGAGACAGTTCTAAGCACTGAAGCTTTCTTT.

The V gene is TRBV28, the J gene TRBJ2-7; D may be TRBD1 (6 bases). The CDR3 length is 17 residues. Deletions cut 3 bases from V and 1 base from J, with 19 bases between. The germline gives CDR1 MDHEN, CDR2 SYDVKM. The CDR3 nucleotides are TGTGCCAGCAGTTTCACGACAGGTACCAGTCCTTCCTACGAGCAGTACTTC. Protein product: CASSFTTGTSPSYEQYF.